This TCR beta chain comes out of a study of identical twins. Healthy Caucasians alone served as donors. TCRdb analysed the 5' RACE reads with MiXCR anew, one entry per CDR3 protein. The table has roughly 1,500,000 distinct CDR3 sequences, more than 30% seen once. The germline gives CDR1 SEHNR, CDR2 FQNEAQ (reference sequence). This CDR3 spans 15 amino acids. This clonotype was seen just once. An end of the junction does not agree with germline; a read error may underlie this. The chain has TRBV7-9 and TRBJ1-4; no clear D gene. Sequences were obtained from cord blood. The source of this sequence is a newborn girl in good health. CDR3 sequence: CASSLAGISREKLFF. DNA for the CDR3: TGCGCCAGCAGCTTAGCGGGAATTAGTCGTGAAAAACTGTTTTTT.